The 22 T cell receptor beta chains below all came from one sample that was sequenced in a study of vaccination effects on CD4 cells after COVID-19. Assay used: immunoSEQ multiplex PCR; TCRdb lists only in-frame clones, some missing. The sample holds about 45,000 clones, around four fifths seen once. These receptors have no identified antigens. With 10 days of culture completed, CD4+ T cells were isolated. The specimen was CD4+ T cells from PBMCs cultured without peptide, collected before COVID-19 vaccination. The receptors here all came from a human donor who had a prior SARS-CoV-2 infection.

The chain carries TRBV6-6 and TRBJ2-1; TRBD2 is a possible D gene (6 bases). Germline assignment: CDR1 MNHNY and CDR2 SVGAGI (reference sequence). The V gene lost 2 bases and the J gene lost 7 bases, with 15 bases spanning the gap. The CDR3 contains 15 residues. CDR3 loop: CASSYVRGSRNEQFF. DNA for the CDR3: TGTGCCAGCAGTTACGTACGGGGGAGCCGGAATGAGCAGTTCTTC.

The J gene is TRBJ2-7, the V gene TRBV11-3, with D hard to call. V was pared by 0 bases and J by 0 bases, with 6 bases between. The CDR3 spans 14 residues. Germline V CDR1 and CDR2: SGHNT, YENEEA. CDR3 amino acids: CASSLEASSYEQYF. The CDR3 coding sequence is TGTGCCAGCAGCTTAGAGGCCAGCTCCTACGAGCAGTACTTC.

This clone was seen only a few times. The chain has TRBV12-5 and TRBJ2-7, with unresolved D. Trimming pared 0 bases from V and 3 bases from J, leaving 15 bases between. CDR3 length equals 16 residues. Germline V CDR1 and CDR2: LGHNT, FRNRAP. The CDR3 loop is CASGLVLSQDFYEQYF. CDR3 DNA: TGTGCTAGTGGTTTGGTACTCTCCCAGGATTTCTACGAGCAGTACTTC.

CDR3 in amino acids: CASSRTETSDGYTF. The CDR3 DNA is TGTGCCAGCAGTCGGACGGAAACCTCAGATGGCTACACCTTC. The chain uses TRBV6-5 and TRBJ1-2, with no clear D. The CDR3 sequence is 14 residues long. Germline-derived CDR1 and CDR2 are MNHEY and SVGAGI. Trimming removed 5 bases from V and 6 bases from J, with 16 bases in between.

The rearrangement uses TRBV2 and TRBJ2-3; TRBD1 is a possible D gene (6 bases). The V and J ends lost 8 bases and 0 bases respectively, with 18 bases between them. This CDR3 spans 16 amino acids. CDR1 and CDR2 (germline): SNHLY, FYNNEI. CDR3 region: CASETLGASSTDTQYF. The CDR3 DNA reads TGTGCCAGCGAAACTCTGGGGGCTTCTAGCACAGATACGCAGTATTTT.

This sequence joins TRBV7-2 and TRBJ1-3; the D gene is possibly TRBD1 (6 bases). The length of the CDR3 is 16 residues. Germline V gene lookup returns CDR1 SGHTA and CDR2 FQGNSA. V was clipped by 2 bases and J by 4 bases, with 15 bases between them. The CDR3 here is CASSLRGHNIGNTIYF. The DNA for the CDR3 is TGTGCCAGCAGCTTAAGGGGACACAATATCGGAAACACCATATATTTT.

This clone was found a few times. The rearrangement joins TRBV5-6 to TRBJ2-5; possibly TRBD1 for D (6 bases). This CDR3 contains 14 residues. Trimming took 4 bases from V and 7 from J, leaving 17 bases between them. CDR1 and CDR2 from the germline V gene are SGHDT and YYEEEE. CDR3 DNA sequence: TGTGCCAGCAGCCCGTGGGACACCTTGGTGACCCAGTACTTC. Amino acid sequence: CASSPWDTLVTQYF.

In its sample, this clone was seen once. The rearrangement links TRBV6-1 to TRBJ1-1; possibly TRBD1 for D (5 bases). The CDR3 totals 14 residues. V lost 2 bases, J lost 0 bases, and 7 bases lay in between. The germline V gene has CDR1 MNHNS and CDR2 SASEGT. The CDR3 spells CASSENRLNTEAFF. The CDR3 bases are TGTGCCAGCAGTGAAAACAGGTTGAACACTGAAGCTTTCTTT.

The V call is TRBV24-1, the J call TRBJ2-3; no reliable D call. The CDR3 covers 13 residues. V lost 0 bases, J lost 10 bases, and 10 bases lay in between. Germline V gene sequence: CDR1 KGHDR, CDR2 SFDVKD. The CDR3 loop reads CATSDLPASPQYF. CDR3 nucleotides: TGTGCCACCAGTGATTTGCCCGCCTCGCCGCAGTATTTT.

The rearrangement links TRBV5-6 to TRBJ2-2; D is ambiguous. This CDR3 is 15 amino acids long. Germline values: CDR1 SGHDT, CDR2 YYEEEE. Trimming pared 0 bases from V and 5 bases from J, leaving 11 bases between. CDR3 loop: CASSLVGPSTGELFF. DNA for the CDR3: TGTGCCAGCAGCTTGGTAGGGCCGAGTACCGGGGAGCTGTTTTTT.

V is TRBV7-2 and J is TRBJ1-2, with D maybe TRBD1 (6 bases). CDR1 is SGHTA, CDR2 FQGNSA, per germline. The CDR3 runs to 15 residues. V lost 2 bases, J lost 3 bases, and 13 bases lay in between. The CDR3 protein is CASSLSPGVHYGYTF. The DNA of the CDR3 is TGTGCCAGCAGCTTATCTCCAGGGGTCCACTATGGCTACACCTTC. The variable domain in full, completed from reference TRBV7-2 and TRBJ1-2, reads GAGVSQSPSNKVTEKGKDVELRCDPISGHTALYWYRQSLGQGLEFLIYFQGNSAPDKSGLPSDRFSAERTGGSVSTLTIQRTQQEDSAVYLCASSLSPGVHYGYTFGSGTRLTVV.

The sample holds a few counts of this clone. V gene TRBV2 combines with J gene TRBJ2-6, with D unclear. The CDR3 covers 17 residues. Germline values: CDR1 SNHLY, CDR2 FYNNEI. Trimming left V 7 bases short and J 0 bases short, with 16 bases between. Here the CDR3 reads CASIGRFFPSGANVLTF. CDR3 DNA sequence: TGTGCCAGCATCGGCCGTTTTTTCCCCTCTGGGGCCAACGTCCTGACTTTC.

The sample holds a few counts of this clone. The CDR3 DNA sequence: TGTGCCAGCAGTGAAGGGACAGGAGGTAGTGGCTACACCTTC. Translating it yields CASSEGTGGSGYTF. V and J are TRBV2 and TRBJ1-2; 7 bases fit TRBD1. Per the germline V gene, CDR1 is SNHLY and CDR2 is FYNNEI. Trimming at V came to 1 base and at J to 7 bases, leaving 6 bases not matched to a gene. This CDR3 contains 14 residues.

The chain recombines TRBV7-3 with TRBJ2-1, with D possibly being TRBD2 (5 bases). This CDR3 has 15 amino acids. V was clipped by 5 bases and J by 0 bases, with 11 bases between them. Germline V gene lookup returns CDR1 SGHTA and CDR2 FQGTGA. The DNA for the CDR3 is TGTGCCAGCAGCATCCTAGCAGGCTCCTACAATGAGCAGTTCTTC. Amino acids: CASSILAGSYNEQFF. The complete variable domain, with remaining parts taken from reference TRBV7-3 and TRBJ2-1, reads GAGVSQTPSNKVTEKGKYVELRCDPISGHTALYWYRQSLGQGPEFLIYFQGTGAADDSGLPNDRFFAVRPEGSVSTLKIQRTERGDSAVYLCASSILAGSYNEQFFGPGTRLTVL.

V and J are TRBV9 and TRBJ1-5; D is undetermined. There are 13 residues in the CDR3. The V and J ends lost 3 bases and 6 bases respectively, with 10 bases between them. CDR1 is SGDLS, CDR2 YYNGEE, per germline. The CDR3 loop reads CASSEDPFQPQHF. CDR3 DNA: TGTGCCAGCAGCGAGGATCCCTTTCAGCCCCAGCATTTT.

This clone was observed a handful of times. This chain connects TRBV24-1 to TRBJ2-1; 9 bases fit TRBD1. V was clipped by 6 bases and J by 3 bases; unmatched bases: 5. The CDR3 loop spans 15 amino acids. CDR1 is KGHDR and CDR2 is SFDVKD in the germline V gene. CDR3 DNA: TGTGCCACCAGTCCAACAGGGGGCAGCTACAATGAGCAGTTCTTC. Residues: CATSPTGGSYNEQFF.

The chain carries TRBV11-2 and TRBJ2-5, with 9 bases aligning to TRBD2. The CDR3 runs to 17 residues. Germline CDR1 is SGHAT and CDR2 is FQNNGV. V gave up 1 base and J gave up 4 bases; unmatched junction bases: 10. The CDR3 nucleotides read TGTGCCAGCAGCTTAGCTGCGGGGGGGCCGGCACGAGAGACCCAGTACTTC. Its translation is CASSLAAGGPARETQYF.

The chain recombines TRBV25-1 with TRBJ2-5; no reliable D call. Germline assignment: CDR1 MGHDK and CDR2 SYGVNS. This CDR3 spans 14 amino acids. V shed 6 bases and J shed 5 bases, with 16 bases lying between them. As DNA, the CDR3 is TGTGCCAGCAGCGACCCTTCGGGTATGGAGACCCAGTACTTC. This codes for CASSDPSGMETQYF.

Here the CDR3 DNA reads TGCGCCAGCAGCCCAACTAGCGGGAGGTTGTACGAGCAGTACTTC. It specifies CASSPTSGRLYEQYF. The genes are TRBV4-1 and TRBJ2-7; 12 nucleotides line up with TRBD2. Germline CDR1 reads MGHRA; CDR2 reads YSYEKL. The V and J ends lost 4 bases and 4 bases, in that order; junction bases with no gene match: 5. This CDR3 contains 15 residues.

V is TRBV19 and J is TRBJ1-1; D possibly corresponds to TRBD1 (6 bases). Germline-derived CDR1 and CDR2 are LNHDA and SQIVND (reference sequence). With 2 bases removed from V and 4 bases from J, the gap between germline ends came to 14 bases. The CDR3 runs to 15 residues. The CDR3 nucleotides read TGTGCCAGTAGTATAAATGGGGGCTCGGGCACTGAAGCTTTCTTT. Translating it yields CASSINGGSGTEAFF.

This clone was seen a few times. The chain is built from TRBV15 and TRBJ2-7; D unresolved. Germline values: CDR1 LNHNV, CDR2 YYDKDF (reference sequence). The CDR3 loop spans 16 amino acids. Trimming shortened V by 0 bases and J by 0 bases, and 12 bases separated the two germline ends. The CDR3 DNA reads TGTGCCACCAGCAGAGATTTTGAGAGGAGCTCCTACGAGCAGTACTTC. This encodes CATSRDFERSSYEQYF.

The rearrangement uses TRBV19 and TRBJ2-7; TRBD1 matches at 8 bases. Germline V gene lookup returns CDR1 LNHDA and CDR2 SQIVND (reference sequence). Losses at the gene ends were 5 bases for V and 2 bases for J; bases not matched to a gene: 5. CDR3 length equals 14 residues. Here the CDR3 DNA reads TGTGCCAGTAGTCGACAGGGGACGGCCTACGAGCAGTACTTC. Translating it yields CASSRQGTAYEQYF.